The rows below give T cell receptor beta chains drawn from one sample of a study of beta chain features in type 1 diabetes. Generated by immunoSEQ multiplex PCR, the TCRdb table keeps only in-frame clones and is missing some. The sample contains hundreds of thousands of clones, over 12% of which appear only once. Material for sequencing was naive CD4+ T cells from blood. The receptors stem from a man aged 18 to 30 with type 1 diabetes. Both conserved end residues are part of each CDR3. The D gene is left open where the match is weak. Size is stated for part of the rows, as once, few or many counts, or as a class when the clone is expanded.

j_call: TRBJ1-2
v_call: TRBV30
d_call: NA
clone_size: NA
cdr3_aa: CAWSVAHYGYTF
cdr3_nt: TGTGCCTGGAGTGTAGCACACTATGGCTACACCTTC

j_call: TRBJ1-2
v_call: TRBV5-4
d_call: TRBD1
clone_size: NA
cdr3_aa: CASSLADRVPYGYTF
cdr3_nt: TGTGCCAGCAGCTTAGCGGACAGGGTTCCCTATGGCTACACCTTC

j_call: TRBJ2-1
v_call: TRBV19
d_call: NA
clone_size: few
cdr3_aa: CASSMRQGRGYNEQFF
cdr3_nt: TGTGCCAGTAGTATGAGGCAGGGGAGGGGCTACAATGAGCAGTTCTTC

j_call: TRBJ2-2
v_call: TRBV5-4
d_call: NA
clone_size: NA
cdr3_aa: CASSMDPTGELFF
cdr3_nt: TGTGCCAGCAGCATGGACCCGACCGGGGAGCTGTTTTTT

j_call: TRBJ1-6
v_call: TRBV14
d_call: NA
clone_size: few
cdr3_aa: CASSQDSGYNSPLHF
cdr3_nt: TGTGCCAGCAGCCAAGATAGTGGGTATAATTCACCCCTCCACTTT

j_call: TRBJ2-3
v_call: TRBV7-9
d_call: NA
clone_size: NA
cdr3_aa: CASGGSTDTQYF
cdr3_nt: TGTGCCAGCGGGGGGAGCACAGATACGCAGTATTTT

j_call: TRBJ2-5
v_call: TRBV5-4
d_call: NA
clone_size: few
cdr3_aa: CASSLTETQYF
cdr3_nt: TGTGCCAGCAGCCTCACAGAGACCCAGTACTTC

j_call: TRBJ1-2
v_call: TRBV19
d_call: NA
clone_size: NA
cdr3_aa: CASSIDSYGYTF
cdr3_nt: TGTGCCAGTAGTATAGACAGCTATGGCTACACCTTC

j_call: TRBJ2-5
v_call: TRBV2
d_call: NA
clone_size: few
cdr3_aa: CASSQGTQETQYF
cdr3_nt: TGTGCCAGCAGTCAGGGTACTCAAGAGACCCAGTACTTC

j_call: TRBJ2-7
v_call: TRBV4-3
d_call: TRBD1
clone_size: once
cdr3_aa: CASSQDLRDSYEQYF
cdr3_nt: TGCGCCAGCAGCCAAGATCTTCGGGACAGCTACGAGCAGTACTTC

j_call: TRBJ1-6
v_call: TRBV7-9
d_call: NA
clone_size: NA
cdr3_aa: CASSKGSGADYNSPLHF
cdr3_nt: TGTGCCAGCAGCAAGGGGAGTGGGGCAGACTATAATTCACCCCTCCACTTT

j_call: TRBJ2-3
v_call: TRBV10-2
d_call: TRBD2
clone_size: NA
cdr3_aa: CASIPRLAGGDTQYF
cdr3_nt: TGCGCCAGCATTCCACGACTAGCGGGAGGAGATACGCAGTATTTT

j_call: TRBJ1-1
v_call: TRBV18
d_call: TRBD1
clone_size: few
cdr3_aa: CASSPGTDAYTEAFF
cdr3_nt: TGTGCCAGCTCGCCCGGGACAGACGCTTACACTGAAGCTTTCTTT

j_call: TRBJ2-4
v_call: TRBV9
d_call: NA
clone_size: once
cdr3_aa: CASSARQGGDIQYF
cdr3_nt: TGTGCCAGCAGCGCCCGACAGGGCGGGGACATTCAGTACTTC

j_call: TRBJ2-3
v_call: TRBV7-2
d_call: NA
clone_size: few
cdr3_aa: CASSFDPVSTDTQYF
cdr3_nt: TGTGCCAGCAGCTTCGATCCGGTTAGCACAGATACGCAGTATTTT

j_call: TRBJ2-1
v_call: TRBV30
d_call: TRBD2
clone_size: NA
cdr3_aa: CALAGYNEQFF
cdr3_nt: TGTGCCCTAGCGGGGTACAATGAGCAGTTCTTC

j_call: TRBJ2-7
v_call: TRBV7-9
d_call: NA
clone_size: NA
cdr3_aa: CASSSTTYEQYF
cdr3_nt: TGTGCCAGCAGCTCGACGACCTACGAGCAGTACTTC

j_call: TRBJ2-1
v_call: TRBV4-2
d_call: NA
clone_size: NA
cdr3_aa: CASSIPGTYNEQFF
cdr3_nt: TGTGCCAGCAGCATCCCGGGGACCTACAATGAGCAGTTCTTC

j_call: TRBJ1-1
v_call: TRBV28
d_call: TRBD1
clone_size: few
cdr3_aa: CASSPGDRDGSEAFF
cdr3_nt: TGTGCCAGCAGCCCCGGAGACAGGGATGGGTCTGAAGCTTTCTTT

j_call: TRBJ2-1
v_call: TRBV5-4
d_call: NA
clone_size: NA
cdr3_aa: CASSFSYYSYNEQFF
cdr3_nt: TGTGCCAGCAGCTTCAGCTACTATTCCTACAATGAGCAGTTCTTC

j_call: TRBJ1-4
v_call: TRBV7-9
d_call: NA
clone_size: few
cdr3_aa: CASSPGVGKLFF
cdr3_nt: TGTGCCAGCAGCCCTGGGGTCGGGAAACTGTTTTTT

j_call: TRBJ2-1
v_call: TRBV19
d_call: TRBD2
clone_size: NA
cdr3_aa: CASSSTSGRARLNEQFF
cdr3_nt: TGTGCCAGTAGCTCCACTAGCGGGAGGGCCCGACTAAATGAGCAGTTCTTC

j_call: TRBJ2-3
v_call: TRBV2
d_call: NA
clone_size: few
cdr3_aa: CASTPLGRAVADTQYF
cdr3_nt: TGTGCCAGCACCCCTCTTGGCAGGGCGGTCGCAGATACGCAGTATTTT

j_call: TRBJ2-1
v_call: TRBV4-1
d_call: NA
clone_size: NA
cdr3_aa: CASSQATTEVYNEQFF
cdr3_nt: TGCGCCAGCAGCCAAGCGACGACAGAAGTTTACAATGAGCAGTTCTTC

j_call: TRBJ2-5
v_call: TRBV1
d_call: NA
clone_size: NA
cdr3_aa: CTSSQEAGVGQETQYF
cdr3_nt: TGCACCAGCAGCCAAGAAGCGGGAGTGGGTCAAGAGACCCAGTACTTC

j_call: TRBJ2-5
v_call: TRBV7-9
d_call: TRBD1
clone_size: NA
cdr3_aa: CASKPYRGQQETQYF
cdr3_nt: TGTGCCAGCAAGCCATACAGGGGGCAACAAGAGACCCAGTACTTC

j_call: TRBJ2-1
v_call: TRBV11-2
d_call: NA
clone_size: NA
cdr3_aa: CASSLTSSSYNEQFF
cdr3_nt: TGTGCCAGCAGCTTGACTTCAAGCTCCTACAATGAGCAGTTCTTC

j_call: TRBJ2-1
v_call: TRBV29-1
d_call: NA
clone_size: few
cdr3_aa: CSVVKGMYNEQFF
cdr3_nt: TGCAGCGTTGTAAAGGGGATGTACAATGAGCAGTTCTTC

j_call: TRBJ1-2
v_call: TRBV6-5
d_call: NA
clone_size: NA
cdr3_aa: CASSSAGLSYGYTF
cdr3_nt: TGTGCCAGCAGTTCCGCCGGACTTTCCTATGGCTACACCTTC

j_call: TRBJ1-4
v_call: TRBV30
d_call: NA
clone_size: NA
cdr3_aa: CAWTNTRGTNEKLFF
cdr3_nt: TGTGCCTGGACTAACACTCGCGGAACTAATGAAAAACTGTTTTTT

j_call: TRBJ1-4
v_call: TRBV7-9
d_call: NA
clone_size: NA
cdr3_aa: CASEGTPREKLFF
cdr3_nt: TGTGCCAGCGAAGGGACCCCGAGGGAAAAACTGTTTTTT

j_call: TRBJ2-6
v_call: TRBV7-9
d_call: NA
clone_size: NA
cdr3_aa: CASSLRLGLSGANVLTF
cdr3_nt: TGTGCCAGCAGCCTCCGGTTGGGGCTGTCTGGGGCCAACGTCCTGACTTTC

j_call: TRBJ2-3
v_call: TRBV29-1
d_call: TRBD2
clone_size: NA
cdr3_aa: CSVAPGLAKDTQYF
cdr3_nt: TGCAGCGTTGCACCGGGACTAGCAAAGGATACGCAGTATTTT

j_call: TRBJ1-2
v_call: TRBV20-1
d_call: NA
clone_size: few
cdr3_aa: CQTQNNYGYTF
cdr3_nt: TGCCAAACTCAAAACAACTATGGCTACACCTTC

j_call: TRBJ1-1
v_call: TRBV29-1
d_call: NA
clone_size: NA
cdr3_aa: CSVVVNLQGSEAFF
cdr3_nt: TGCAGCGTCGTTGTTAACCTACAGGGATCTGAAGCTTTCTTT

j_call: TRBJ2-1
v_call: TRBV4-1
d_call: NA
clone_size: NA
cdr3_aa: CASSPKIGATGRSSYNEQFF
cdr3_nt: TGCGCCAGCAGCCCAAAGATTGGAGCAACGGGAAGGAGCTCCTACAATGAGCAGTTCTTC

j_call: TRBJ1-3
v_call: TRBV19
d_call: NA
clone_size: NA
cdr3_aa: CASSEGSASGNTIYF
cdr3_nt: TGTGCCAGTAGCGAGGGCAGTGCCTCTGGAAACACCATATATTTT

j_call: TRBJ2-1
v_call: TRBV7-9
d_call: NA
clone_size: few
cdr3_aa: CASSNRGFDEQFF
cdr3_nt: TGTGCCAGCAGTAATAGGGGGTTCGATGAGCAGTTCTTC

j_call: TRBJ2-2
v_call: TRBV18
d_call: NA
clone_size: few
cdr3_aa: CASSPPIGVTGELFF
cdr3_nt: TGTGCCAGCTCACCACCGATCGGGGTCACCGGGGAGCTGTTTTTT

j_call: TRBJ2-2
v_call: TRBV7-2
d_call: NA
clone_size: NA
cdr3_aa: CASSSRTGELFF
cdr3_nt: TGTGCCAGCAGCTCCAGAACCGGGGAGCTGTTTTTT

j_call: TRBJ2-1
v_call: TRBV6-5
d_call: TRBD1
clone_size: NA
cdr3_aa: CASTYVGQGNNEQFF
cdr3_nt: TGTGCCAGCACCTATGTGGGACAGGGGAACAATGAGCAGTTCTTC

j_call: TRBJ2-3
v_call: TRBV14
d_call: NA
clone_size: few
cdr3_aa: CASSRSDTQYF
cdr3_nt: TGTGCCAGCAGCCGGTCAGATACGCAGTATTTT

j_call: TRBJ1-2
v_call: TRBV14
d_call: NA
clone_size: few
cdr3_aa: CASSQDYGGHGYTF
cdr3_nt: TGTGCCAGCAGCCAAGATTACGGGGGACACGGCTACACCTTC

j_call: TRBJ2-1
v_call: TRBV7-2
d_call: TRBD2
clone_size: few
cdr3_aa: CASSWSRLAGVINEQFF
cdr3_nt: TGTGCCAGCAGCTGGAGTAGACTAGCGGGAGTTATCAATGAGCAGTTCTTC

j_call: TRBJ1-4
v_call: TRBV25-1
d_call: NA
clone_size: few
cdr3_aa: CASSEISTPPSEKLFF
cdr3_nt: TGTGCCAGCAGTGAGATTTCGACTCCACCGTCGGAAAAACTGTTTTTT

j_call: TRBJ2-7
v_call: TRBV29-1
d_call: TRBD1
clone_size: NA
cdr3_aa: CSVLISNRGPGEQYF
cdr3_nt: TGCAGCGTTTTAATTTCGAACAGGGGGCCGGGCGAGCAGTACTTC

j_call: TRBJ2-3
v_call: TRBV10-1
d_call: TRBD2
clone_size: NA
cdr3_aa: CASSESQAGGDTQYF
cdr3_nt: TGCGCCAGCAGTGAGTCCCAAGCGGGAGGAGATACGCAGTATTTT

j_call: TRBJ2-1
v_call: TRBV28
d_call: TRBD1
clone_size: few
cdr3_aa: CASSLGTDYNEQFF
cdr3_nt: TGTGCCAGCAGTCTCGGGACAGACTACAATGAGCAGTTCTTC

j_call: TRBJ2-1
v_call: TRBV5-1
d_call: TRBD2
clone_size: few
cdr3_aa: CASSFPMTSGDNEQFF
cdr3_nt: TGCGCCAGCAGCTTCCCTATGACTAGCGGGGACAATGAGCAGTTCTTC